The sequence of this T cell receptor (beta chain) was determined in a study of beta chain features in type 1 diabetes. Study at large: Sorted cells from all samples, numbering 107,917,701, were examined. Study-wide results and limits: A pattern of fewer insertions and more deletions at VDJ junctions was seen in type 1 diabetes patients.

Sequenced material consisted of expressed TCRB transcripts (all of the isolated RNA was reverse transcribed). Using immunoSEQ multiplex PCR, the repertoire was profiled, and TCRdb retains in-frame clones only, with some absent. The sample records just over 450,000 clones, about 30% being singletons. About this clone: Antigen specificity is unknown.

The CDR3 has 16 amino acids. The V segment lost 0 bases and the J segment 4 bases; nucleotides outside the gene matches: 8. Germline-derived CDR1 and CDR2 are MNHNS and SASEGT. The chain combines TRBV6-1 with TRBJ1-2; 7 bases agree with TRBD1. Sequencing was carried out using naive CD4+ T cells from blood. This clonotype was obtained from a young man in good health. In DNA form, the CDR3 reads TGTGCCAGCAGTGAAGCTAGAAGGGACAGTGGCTATGGCTACACCTTC. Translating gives CASSEARRDSGYGYTF.